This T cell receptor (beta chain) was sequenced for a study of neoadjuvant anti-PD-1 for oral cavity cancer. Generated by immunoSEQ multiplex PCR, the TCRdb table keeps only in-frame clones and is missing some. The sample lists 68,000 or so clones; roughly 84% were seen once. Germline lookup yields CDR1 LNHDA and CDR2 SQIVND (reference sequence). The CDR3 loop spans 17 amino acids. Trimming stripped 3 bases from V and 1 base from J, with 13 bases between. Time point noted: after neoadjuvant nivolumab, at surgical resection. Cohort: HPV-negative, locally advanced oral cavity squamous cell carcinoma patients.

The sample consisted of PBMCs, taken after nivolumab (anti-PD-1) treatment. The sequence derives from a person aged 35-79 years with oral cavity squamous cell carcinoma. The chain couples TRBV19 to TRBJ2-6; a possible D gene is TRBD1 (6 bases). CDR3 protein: CASSMLTGTSGANVLTF. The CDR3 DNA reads TGTGCCAGTAGTATGTTAACAGGGACGTCTGGGGCCAACGTCCTGACTTTC.